These 32 T cell receptor beta chains were all obtained from the same sample, sequenced in a study of CD8+CD57+ T cells in acquired aplastic anemia. According to the study, genomic DNA was the template for TCR beta VDJ and CDR3 profiling. TCRdb reprocessed the reads with MiXCR, giving one entry per CDR3 protein. The repertoire includes about 180,000 distinct CDR3 sequences, 46% of them detected once, and approximately 2.9% sits in the top ten. The sequenced material came from sorted CD4+, CD8+, or CD8+CD57+ T cells (not recorded which) from PBMCs. The receptors originated from a human donor in good health.

Only a few counts were recorded for this clonotype. The chain is built from TRBV29-1 and TRBJ2-3, with TRBD2 matching over 9 bases. V was pared by 4 bases and J by 3 bases, with 5 bases of the junction left unmatched. The CDR3 contains 14 residues. From germline, CDR1 is SQVTM and CDR2 ANQGSEA. The CDR3 DNA follows: TGCAGCGTTGTCGGGACTAGCAGTACAGATACGCAGTATTTT. It translates to CSVVGTSSTDTQYF.

The CDR3 bases are TGTGCCAGCAGCTTAGTAGGGTTAATTTGCGAGCAGTACTTC. This codes for CASSLVGLICEQYF. This chain links TRBV7-9 with TRBJ2-7; D is uncertain. Deletions cut 1 base from V and 6 bases from J, with 13 bases between. Germline CDR1 reads SEHNR; CDR2 reads FQNEAQ (reference sequence). This CDR3 is built from 14 residues.

The J gene is TRBJ2-6, the V gene TRBV25-1; D not resolved. Germline V gene sequence: CDR1 MGHDK, CDR2 SYGVNS. The germline V and J ends were trimmed by 2 bases and 2 bases, with 13 bases remaining between them. The CDR3 runs 17 residues. CDR3 DNA: TGTGCCAGCAGTGAAGATGGCCGGAGAACTGGGGCCAACGTCCTGACTTTC. Its protein is CASSEDGRRTGANVLTF.

This clonotype was seen many times. The chain couples TRBV7-2 to TRBJ2-3; perhaps TRBD1 as D (5 bases). Germline V gene data show CDR1 as SGHTA and CDR2 as FQGNSA. The CDR3 is 14 amino acids. V gave up 1 base and J gave up 0 bases, with 5 bases separating them. CDR3 nucleotide sequence: TGTGCCAGCAGCTTAGAGGGGAGCACAGATACGCAGTATTTT. This gives the protein CASSLEGSTDTQYF. The full variable domain, its missing parts supplied by reference TRBV7-2 and TRBJ2-3, is GAGVSQSPSNKVTEKGKDVELRCDPISGHTALYWYRQSLGQGLEFLIYFQGNSAPDKSGLPSDRFSAERTGGSVSTLTIQRTQQEDSAVYLCASSLEGSTDTQYFGPGTRLTVL.

This clonotype was counted ten times or more. V gene TRBV29-1 combines with J gene TRBJ1-4; D possibly corresponds to TRBD1 (6 bases). This CDR3 contains 15 residues. In germline, CDR1 is SQVTM, CDR2 ANQGSEA. Trimming pared 6 bases from V and 7 bases from J, leaving 21 bases between. Here the CDR3 reads CSVSLNRDSGEKLFF. In DNA, the CDR3 is TGCAGCGTGAGCCTCAACAGGGATAGTGGTGAAAAACTGTTTTTT.

The genes are TRBV29-1 and TRBJ2-5; D ambiguous. The CDR3 sequence is 12 residues long. Between the trimmed V and J ends, which lost 7 bases and 3 bases, there was a span of 12 bases. Germline loops: CDR1 SQVTM, CDR2 ANQGSEA. CDR3 in DNA: TGCAGCGGCGGACGAGAGAAAGAGACCCAGTACTTC. It is translated as CSGGREKETQYF. Full variable domain (remainder filled in from reference TRBV29-1 and TRBJ2-5): SAVISQKPSRDICQRGTSLTIQCQVDSQVTMMFWYRQQPGQSLTLIATANQGSEATYESGFVIDKFPISRPNLTFSTLTVSNMSPEDSSIYLCSGGREKETQYFGPGTRLLVL.

This clonotype was observed many times. V usage is TRBV11-1 and J usage is TRBJ2-5; TRBD2 matches 7 bases. The J segment lost 2 bases and the V segment lost 5 bases, leaving 8 bases of the junction unmatched. The CDR3 length is 15 residues. Germline CDR1 reads SGHAT; CDR2 reads FQDESV (reference sequence). CDR3 sequence: CASSPGQAGQETQYF. The CDR3 DNA reads TGTGCCAGCAGCCCCGGACAAGCGGGACAAGAGACCCAGTACTTC. The variable domain in full, with the rest retrieved from reference TRBV11-1 and TRBJ2-5, is EAEVAQSPRYKITEKSQAVAFWCDPISGHATLYWYRQILGQGPELLVQFQDESVVDDSQLPKDRFSAERLKGVDSTLKIQPAELGDSAMYLCASSPGQAGQETQYFGPGTRLLVL.

To note about this clonotype: Likely a read error: the CDR3 ends without its conserved phenylalanine or tryptophan. The chain recombines TRBV10-3 with TRBJ1-5, with 11 bases aligning to TRBD1. CDR1 is ENHRY, CDR2 SYGVKD, per germline. CDR3 length equals 16 residues. With 0 bases clipped from V and 6 bases from J, the junction kept 4 bases outside the gene matches. CDR3 in DNA: TGTGCCATCAGTGAGTCGATGGACAGGGGGCCTCAGCCCCAGCATCTT. This translates into CAISESMDRGPQPQHL.

This clonotype was detected only once. A junction end diverges from the germline sequence, so it may reflect a read error. The V and J genes are TRBV20-1 and TRBJ2-3; 10 nucleotides align to TRBD2. Germline assignment: CDR1 DFQATT and CDR2 SNEGSKA (reference sequence). This CDR3 has 15 amino acids. The DNA for the CDR3 is TGCAGTGCCAGAGCGGGAGGGCGGGTCACAGATACGCAGTATTTT. This codes for CSARAGGRVTDTQYF.

Concerning this clonotype: This may be a read error, as it is one base from a much larger clone. J is TRBJ1-1 and V is TRBV9; possible D gene TRBD1, 5 bases. The CDR3 contains 15 residues. CDR1 is SGDLS, CDR2 YYNGEE, per germline. CDR3 loop: CASSARTIGYTEALF. The DNA of the CDR3 is TGTGCCAGCAGCGCGCGGACAATCGGGTACACTGAAGCTCTCTTT. The whole variable domain, remainder taken from reference TRBV9 and TRBJ1-1, is DSGVTQTPKHLITATGQRVTLRCSPRSGDLSVYWYQQSLDQGLQFLIQYYNGEERAKGNILERFSAQQFPDLHSELNLSSLELGDSALYFCASSARTIGYTEALFGQGTRLTVV.

This clonotype was observed a few times. The chain employs TRBV10-3 and TRBJ2-1; 7 bases are a match to TRBD1. CDR1 and CDR2 from the germline V gene are ENHRY and SYGVKD. This CDR3 has 13 residues. With V trimmed by 7 bases and J by 8 bases, 8 bases remained unmatched. CDR3 sequence reads: CAITIKQGYEQFF. The CDR3 nucleotides read TGTGCCATCACAATCAAACAGGGGTATGAGCAGTTCTTC.

This clonotype was recorded many times. The chain links TRBV12-1 to TRBJ2-7; the table calls TRBD1, which could not be checked here. TRBV12-1 is classified as a pseudogene. The CDR3 covers 15 residues. The DNA for the CDR3 is TGTGCCAGCAGCTTCGTATACAGGGAACCCTACGAGCAGTACTTC. Translated, it gives CASSFVYREPYEQYF.

This clonotype has a single count. The chain uses TRBV7-9 and TRBJ1-1, with TRBD1 as a possible D gene (5 bases). The V end lost 4 bases, the J end lost 7 bases, and 16 bases lay between the germline ends. Germline V gene lookup returns CDR1 SEHNR and CDR2 FQNEAQ (reference sequence). This CDR3 contains 14 residues. Here the CDR3 DNA reads TGTGCCAGCAGCTCCTTAAACACAGGTATTGAAGCTTTCTTT. It translates to CASSSLNTGIEAFF.

The chain is built from TRBV24-1 and TRBJ1-2; TRBD1 is a possible D gene (6 bases). Germline V lookup: CDR1 KGHDR, CDR2 SFDVKD. This CDR3 is built from 14 residues. The V gene lost 4 bases and the J gene lost 4 bases, with 12 bases spanning the gap. CDR3 amino acids: CATSDGQNFYGYTF. In DNA, the CDR3 is TGTGCCACCAGTGACGGACAGAACTTCTATGGCTACACCTTC.

This clonotype appeared many times. This rearrangement joins TRBV5-4 to TRBJ2-7; no firm D call. The CDR3 spans 13 residues. Germline V gene lookup returns CDR1 SGHNT and CDR2 YYREEE (reference sequence). Deletions cut 2 bases from V and 3 bases from J, with 9 bases between. The CDR3 nucleotides read TGTGCCAGCAGCTTAAGCACAGTCTACGAGCAGTACTTC. Protein sequence: CASSLSTVYEQYF.

The chain has TRBV5-1 and TRBJ2-7, with 8 bases identical to TRBD1. From germline, CDR1 is SGHRS and CDR2 YFSETQ. V shed 0 bases and J 4 bases; nucleotides not matched to a gene: 6. This CDR3 is 15 amino acids long. CDR3 in amino acids: CASSLARQGAYEQYF. DNA for the CDR3: TGCGCCAGCAGCTTGGCTCGGCAGGGGGCGTACGAGCAGTACTTC. The variable domain in full, completed from reference TRBV5-1 and TRBJ2-7, reads KAGVTQTPRYLIKTRGQQVTLSCSPISGHRSVSWYQQTPGQGLQFLFEYFSETQRNKGNFPGRFSGRQFSNSRSEMNVSTLELGDSALYLCASSLARQGAYEQYFGPGTRLTVT.

This clonotype was found many times. This chain's CDR3 is CASSVGPLGTEAFF. CDR3 bases: TGTGCCAGCAGCGTAGGACCCCTGGGCACTGAAGCTTTCTTT. The chain links TRBV9 to TRBJ1-1; D gene uncertain. The CDR3 length is 14 residues. Looked up from germline, CDR1 is SGDLS and CDR2 is YYNGEE. Trimming shortened V by 0 bases and J by 4 bases, and 10 bases separated the two germline ends.

The CDR3 coding sequence is TGTGCCAGCAGCCAACGTCCCAATCCAGGGTTAGGCATGGAGACCCAGTACTTC. It specifies CASSQRPNPGLGMETQYF. This chain joins TRBV4-2 and TRBJ2-5, with D tentatively TRBD1 (5 bases). Deletions cut 2 bases from V and 5 bases from J, with 24 bases between. This CDR3 has 18 amino acids. Germline V lookup: CDR1 LGHNA, CDR2 YNFKEQ.

This clonotype was seen repeatedly, ten times or more. The genes are TRBV5-8 and TRBJ2-2; weak D call: TRBD1 (6 bases). The germline V and J ends were trimmed by 5 bases and 6 bases, with 17 bases remaining between them. Germline CDR1 is SGHTS and CDR2 is YDEGEE. The CDR3 sequence is 15 residues long. The CDR3 DNA reads TGTGCCAGCAGAATGAGGGCAGGGGCGGCCGGGGAGCTGTTTTTT. Translating it yields CASRMRAGAAGELFF.

The chain has TRBV7-3 and TRBJ2-7, with TRBD1 matching 9 bases. This CDR3 is 12 amino acids long. The J segment lost 2 bases and the V segment lost 11 bases, leaving 4 bases of the junction unmatched. Germline V CDR1 and CDR2: SGHTA, FQGTGA. As DNA, the CDR3 is TGTGCCGGCCGGGACAGGGCCTACGAGCAGTACTTC. It specifies CAGRDRAYEQYF.

Comment on this clonotype: This may be a read error: a much more frequent sequence differs by one nucleotide. This chain joins TRBV9 and TRBJ1-3; D gene ambiguous. The CDR3 has 15 amino acids. V lost 0 bases to trimming and J lost 0 bases, with 7 bases between them. Germline-derived CDR1 and CDR2 are SGDLS and YYNGEE. In DNA form, the CDR3 reads TGTGCCAGCAGCGTAGCGGGAAGCTCTGGAAACACCATATATTTT. As protein: CASSVAGSSGNTIYF.

This clonotype has more than one count but fewer than ten. The chain joins TRBV10-3 to TRBJ2-1; D gene ambiguous. Trimming pared 4 bases from V and 0 bases from J, leaving 10 bases between. Germline V gene sequence: CDR1 ENHRY, CDR2 SYGVKD. This CDR3 has 15 residues. The CDR3 reads CAISVDLSSYNEQFF. The CDR3, as DNA: TGTGCCATCAGTGTGGACCTTAGCTCCTACAATGAGCAGTTCTTC.

The table lists this clonotype with a few counts. The chain carries TRBV29-1 and TRBJ1-2; 8 nucleotides line up with TRBD1. Germline V CDR1 and CDR2: SQVTM, ANQGSEA. V gave up 7 bases and J gave up 9 bases; unmatched junction bases: 7. The CDR3 is 11 amino acids. CDR3 loop: CSATDRDSYTF. CDR3 sequence (DNA): TGCAGCGCCACGGACAGGGATAGCTACACCTTC.

This clonotype was recorded a few times. The chain joins TRBV28 to TRBJ2-3; D uncertain. Germline V CDR1 and CDR2: MDHEN, SYDVKM. V was clipped by 7 bases and J by 0 bases, with 8 bases between them. This CDR3 is 13 amino acids long. CDR3 sequence: CASIQASTDTQYF. CDR3 DNA: TGTGCCAGCATCCAGGCTAGCACAGATACGCAGTATTTT.

This sequence joins TRBV24-1 and TRBJ2-7, with 12 bases aligning to TRBD2. The length of the CDR3 is 15 residues. Per the germline V gene, CDR1 is KGHDR and CDR2 is SFDVKD. Unmatched junction bases numbered 3, after V lost 7 bases and J lost 0 bases. CDR3 loop: CATSGLAGSSYEQYF. In DNA form, the CDR3 reads TGTGCCACCAGCGGACTAGCGGGGAGCTCCTACGAGCAGTACTTC.

Only one count was recorded for this clonotype. Its ends do not fully match the called genes, so a read error is possible. This sequence joins TRBV24-1 and TRBJ2-5, with 10 positions matching TRBD1. Germline CDR1 KGHDR, CDR2 SFDVKD. The CDR3 runs 15 residues. This chain's CDR3 is CATNEGGTGEETQCF. The CDR3 nucleotides are TGTGCCACCAATGAGGGCGGGACAGGGGAGGAGACCCAGTGCTTC.

V and J are TRBV4-1 and TRBJ2-7; 7 bases map to TRBD2. V gave up 2 bases and J gave up 2 bases; unmatched junction bases: 3. The germline gives CDR1 MGHRA, CDR2 YSYEKL. The CDR3 spans 14 residues. The chain's CDR3 is CASSQPLAAYEQYF. CDR3 sequence (DNA): TGCGCCAGCAGCCAACCGCTAGCGGCCTACGAGCAGTACTTC.

A note on this clonotype: One end of the junction is discordant with germline, which a read error may explain. V and J are TRBV12-3 or TRBV12-4 and TRBJ1-1; perhaps TRBD1 as D (5 bases). The CDR3 loop spans 13 amino acids. In nucleotides, the CDR3 is TGTGCCAGCAGTTTAATAAGGGGAACTGAAGCTTCCTTT. It encodes CASSLIRGTEASF.

This clonotype has only a few counts. The chain joins TRBV15 to TRBJ1-1; no clear D. Trimming removed 3 bases at V and 3 bases at J, with 14 bases between. Germline V gene data show CDR1 as LNHNV and CDR2 as YYDKDF (reference sequence). This CDR3 comprises 15 residues. The CDR3 nucleotides are TGTGCCACCAGCAGTAATCGGGCACGGGACACTGAAGCTTTCTTT. It encodes CATSSNRARDTEAFF.

This clonotype was counted ten times or more. This sequence joins TRBV9 and TRBJ2-1, with 9 bases aligning to TRBD2. The CDR3 covers 15 residues. V was pared by 4 bases and J by 0 bases, with 2 bases of the junction left unmatched. Germline V gene sequence: CDR1 SGDLS, CDR2 YYNGEE. The CDR3 DNA is TGTGCCAGCAGCTCTAGCGGGAACTCCTACAATGAGCAGTTCTTC. It translates to CASSSSGNSYNEQFF.

This clonotype was observed a handful of times. The genes are TRBV3-1 and TRBJ2-1; 9 nucleotides agree with TRBD1. Per germline, CDR1 LGHDT and CDR2 YNNKEL (reference sequence). CDR3 length: 15 amino acids. V lost 5 bases, J lost 6 bases, and 8 bases stayed unmatched. This chain's CDR3 is CASSEPGQGPNEQFF. The CDR3 DNA reads TGTGCCAGCAGCGAACCGGGACAGGGACCCAATGAGCAGTTCTTC.

The chain links TRBV2 to TRBJ2-7, with 9 bases aligning to TRBD2. CDR1 SNHLY and CDR2 FYNNEI come from the germline V gene. The CDR3 is made up of 14 amino acids. The V gene end was trimmed by 7 bases and the J gene end by 3 bases; junction bases not matched to a gene: 7. The CDR3 region has the DNA TGTGCCAGCATAGCAGCGGGAGGTCGCTACGAGCAGTACTTC. Protein sequence: CASIAAGGRYEQYF.